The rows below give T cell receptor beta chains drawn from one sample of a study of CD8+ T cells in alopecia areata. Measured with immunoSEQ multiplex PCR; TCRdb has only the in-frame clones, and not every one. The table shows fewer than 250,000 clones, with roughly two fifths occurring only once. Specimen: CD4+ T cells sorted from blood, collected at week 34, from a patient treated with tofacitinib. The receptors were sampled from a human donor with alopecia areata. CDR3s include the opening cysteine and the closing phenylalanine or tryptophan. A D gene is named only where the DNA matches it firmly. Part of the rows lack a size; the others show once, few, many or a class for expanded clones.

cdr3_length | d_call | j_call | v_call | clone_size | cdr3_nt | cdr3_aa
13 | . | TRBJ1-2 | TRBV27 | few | TGTGCCAGCAGTTCCGAGGCCCTCTATGGCTACACCTTC | CASSSEALYGYTF
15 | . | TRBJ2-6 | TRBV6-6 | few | TGTGCCAGCAGGGGAGACATCTCCGGGGCCAACGTCCTGACTTTC | CASRGDISGANVLTF
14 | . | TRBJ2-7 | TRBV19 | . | TGTGCCAGTAGTACGACAGGTTCCTCCTACGAGCAGTACTTC | CASSTTGSSYEQYF
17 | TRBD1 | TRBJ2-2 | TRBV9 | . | TGTGCCAGCAGCGTAGTCCCGACAGGGGAGTCCACCGGGGAGCTGTTTTTT | CASSVVPTGESTGELFF
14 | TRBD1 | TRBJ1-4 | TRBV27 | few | TGTGCCAGCAGTAAAACAGGGGGTAGTGAAAAACTGTTTTTT | CASSKTGGSEKLFF
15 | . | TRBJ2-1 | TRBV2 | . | TGTGCCAGCAGTGAACGGCGGGCAGGGGCCAATGAGCAGTTCTTC | CASSERRAGANEQFF
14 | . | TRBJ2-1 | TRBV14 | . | TGTGCCAGCAGCCAGGCAGGGCTTTACAATGAGCAGTTCTTC | CASSQAGLYNEQFF
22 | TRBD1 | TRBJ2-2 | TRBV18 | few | TGTGCCAGCTCACCACGCTTCCCCGGGACAGGGGCCCTGTTCGCGAACACCGGGGAGCTGTTTTTT | CASSPRFPGTGALFANTGELFF
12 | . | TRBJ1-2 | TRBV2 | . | TGTGCCAGCAGGGGACAAGGCGATGGCTACACCTTC | CASRGQGDGYTF
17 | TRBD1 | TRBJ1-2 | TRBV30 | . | TGTGCCTGGAGTGTACGCGGAGACAGGGGCGCTAACTATGGCTACACCTTC | CAWSVRGDRGANYGYTF
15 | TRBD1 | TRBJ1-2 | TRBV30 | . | TGTGCCTGGAGCTCCGGGACAGGGGGCCTCTATGGCTACACCTTC | CAWSSGTGGLYGYTF
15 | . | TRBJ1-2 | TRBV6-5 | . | TGTGCCAGCACCACCGGGTGGGTTTCGCTAAATGGCTACACCTTC | CASTTGWVSLNGYTF
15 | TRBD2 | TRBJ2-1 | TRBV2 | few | TGTGCCAGCAGTGAAGGACTAGCGGGAGGCAATGAGCAGTTCTTC | CASSEGLAGGNEQFF
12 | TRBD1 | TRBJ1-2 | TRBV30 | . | TGTGCCTCTTCGAGACAGGGCGAGGGCTACACCTTC | CASSRQGEGYTF
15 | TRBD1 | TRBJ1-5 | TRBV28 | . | TGTGCCAGCAGTTATCAGGGGGGCCAGGGTCAGCCCCAGCATTTT | CASSYQGGQGQPQHF
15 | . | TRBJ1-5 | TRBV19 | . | TGTGCCAGTAACAAGGTTGGATATAGCAATCAGCCCCAGCATTTT | CASNKVGYSNQPQHF